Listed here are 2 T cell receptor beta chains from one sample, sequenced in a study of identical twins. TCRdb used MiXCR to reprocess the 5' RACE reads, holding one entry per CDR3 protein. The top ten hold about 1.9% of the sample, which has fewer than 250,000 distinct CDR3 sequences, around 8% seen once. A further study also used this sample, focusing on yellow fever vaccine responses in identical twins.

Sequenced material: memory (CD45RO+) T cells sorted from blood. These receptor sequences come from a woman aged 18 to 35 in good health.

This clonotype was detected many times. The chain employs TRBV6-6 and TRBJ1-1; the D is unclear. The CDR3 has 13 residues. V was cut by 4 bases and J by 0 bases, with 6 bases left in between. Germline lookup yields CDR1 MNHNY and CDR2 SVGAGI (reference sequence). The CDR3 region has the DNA TGTGCCAGCAGTTCCCTAATGAACACTGAAGCTTTCTTT. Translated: CASSSLMNTEAFF.

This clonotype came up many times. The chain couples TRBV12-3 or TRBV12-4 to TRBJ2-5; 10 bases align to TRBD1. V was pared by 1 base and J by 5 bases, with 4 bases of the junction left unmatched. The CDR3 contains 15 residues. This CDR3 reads CASSLGTGGDETQYF. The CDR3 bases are TGTGCCAGCAGTTTAGGGACAGGGGGTGATGAGACCCAGTACTTC.